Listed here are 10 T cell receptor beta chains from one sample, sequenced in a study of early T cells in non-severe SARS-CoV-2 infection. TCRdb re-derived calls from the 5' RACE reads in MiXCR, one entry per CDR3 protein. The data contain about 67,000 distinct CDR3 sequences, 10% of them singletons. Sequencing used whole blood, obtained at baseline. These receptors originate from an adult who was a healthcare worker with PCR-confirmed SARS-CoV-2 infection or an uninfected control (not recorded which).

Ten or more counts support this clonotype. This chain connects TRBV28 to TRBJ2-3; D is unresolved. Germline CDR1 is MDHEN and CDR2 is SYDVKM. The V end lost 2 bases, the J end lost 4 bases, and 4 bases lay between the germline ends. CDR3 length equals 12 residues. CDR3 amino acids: CASSLVSDTQYF. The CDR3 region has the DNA TGTGCCAGCAGTTTAGTCTCAGATACGCAGTATTTT. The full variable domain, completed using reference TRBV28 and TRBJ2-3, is DVKVTQSSRYLVKRTGEKVFLECVQDMDHENMFWYRQDPGLGLRLIYFSYDVKMKEKGDIPEGYSVSREKKERFSLILESASTNQTSMYLCASSLVSDTQYFGPGTRLTVL.

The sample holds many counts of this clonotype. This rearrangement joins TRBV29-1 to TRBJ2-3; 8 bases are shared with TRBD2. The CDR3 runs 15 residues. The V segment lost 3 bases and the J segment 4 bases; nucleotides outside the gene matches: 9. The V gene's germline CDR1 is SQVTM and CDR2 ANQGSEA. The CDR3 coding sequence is TGCAGCGTTGAGGGGTTAGCGGGACACCCAGATACGCAGTATTTT. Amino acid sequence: CSVEGLAGHPDTQYF.

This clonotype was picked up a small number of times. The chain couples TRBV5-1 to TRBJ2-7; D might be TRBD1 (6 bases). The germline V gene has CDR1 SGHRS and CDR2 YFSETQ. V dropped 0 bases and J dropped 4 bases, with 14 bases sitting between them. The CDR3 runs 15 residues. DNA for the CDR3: TGCGCCAGCAGCTTGGCACCGGGACAAAGTTACGAGCAGTACTTC. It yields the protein CASSLAPGQSYEQYF.

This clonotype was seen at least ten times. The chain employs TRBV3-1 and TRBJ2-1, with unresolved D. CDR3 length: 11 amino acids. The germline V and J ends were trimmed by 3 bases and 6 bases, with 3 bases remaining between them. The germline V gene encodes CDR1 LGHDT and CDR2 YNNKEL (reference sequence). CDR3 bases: TGTGCCAGCAGCCAGGGCAATGAGCAGTTCTTC. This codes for CASSQGNEQFF.

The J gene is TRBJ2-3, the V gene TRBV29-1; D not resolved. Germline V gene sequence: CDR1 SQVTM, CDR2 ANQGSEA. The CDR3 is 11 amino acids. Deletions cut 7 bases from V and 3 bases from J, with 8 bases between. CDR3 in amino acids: CSAVWTDTQYF. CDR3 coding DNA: TGCAGCGCCGTTTGGACAGATACGCAGTATTTT.

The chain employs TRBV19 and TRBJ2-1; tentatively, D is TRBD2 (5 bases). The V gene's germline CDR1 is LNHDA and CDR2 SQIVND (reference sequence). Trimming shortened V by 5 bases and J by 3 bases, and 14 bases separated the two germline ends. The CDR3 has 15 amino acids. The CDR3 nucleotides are TGTGCCAGTAGTGGGAGCTTACCGTTCTACAATGAGCAGTTCTTC. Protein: CASSGSLPFYNEQFF.

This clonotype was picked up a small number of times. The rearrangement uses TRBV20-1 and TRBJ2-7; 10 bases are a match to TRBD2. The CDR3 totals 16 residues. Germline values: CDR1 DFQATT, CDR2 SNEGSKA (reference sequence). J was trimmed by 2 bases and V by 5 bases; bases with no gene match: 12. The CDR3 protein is CSAPYLTSGKTYEQYF. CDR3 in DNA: TGCAGTGCTCCATACCTTACTAGCGGGAAAACCTACGAGCAGTACTTC.

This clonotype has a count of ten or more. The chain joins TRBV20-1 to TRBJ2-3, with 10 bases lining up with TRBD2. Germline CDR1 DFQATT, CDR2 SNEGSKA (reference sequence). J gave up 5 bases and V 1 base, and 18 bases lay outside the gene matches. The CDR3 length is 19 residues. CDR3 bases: TGCAGTGCTAGAGTCGGCGTGTCTAGCGGGAGACGTCCGGAAGATACGCAGTATTTT. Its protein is CSARVGVSSGRRPEDTQYF.

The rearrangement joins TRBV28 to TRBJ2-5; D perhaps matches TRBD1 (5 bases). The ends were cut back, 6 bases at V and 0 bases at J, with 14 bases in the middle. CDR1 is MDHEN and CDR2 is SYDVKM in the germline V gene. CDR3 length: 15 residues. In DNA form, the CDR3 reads TGTGCCAGCAGCTCAGCAGGGTGGAACCAAGAGACCCAGTACTTC. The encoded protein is CASSSAGWNQETQYF.

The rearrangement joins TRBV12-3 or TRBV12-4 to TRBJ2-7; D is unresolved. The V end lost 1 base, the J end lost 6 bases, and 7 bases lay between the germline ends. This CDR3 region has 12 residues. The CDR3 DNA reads TGTGCCAGCAGTTTAGGAGCCTCCGAGCAGTACTTC. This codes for CASSLGASEQYF.